Each of the 27 T cell receptor beta chains below was sequenced from the same sample in a study of beta chain features in type 1 diabetes. Expressed TCRB transcripts were sequenced after all isolated RNA was converted to cDNA. The table came from immunoSEQ multiplex PCR; TCRdb's copy has only in-frame clones and leaves some out. The sample has 100,000 to 150,000 clones, 7.5% to 9.5% seen once; the top ten hold 0.65% to 0.75%. General observations from the study: TCRB CDR3 length was moderately but significantly reduced in all four CD4+ subsets of Type 1 diabetes patients.

The antigens of these receptors remain unknown. Source material: central memory CD4+ T cells from blood. These receptors came from a man aged 30 to 45 with type 1 diabetes.

The V call is TRBV14, the J call TRBJ1-2; weak D call: TRBD1 (6 bases). The CDR3 extends over 14 amino acids. Trimming stripped 3 bases from V and 4 bases from J, with 12 bases between. CDR1 SGHDN and CDR2 FVKESK come from the germline V gene. The CDR3 here is CASSHSTGTYGYTF. The CDR3 region has the DNA TGTGCCAGCAGCCACTCTACAGGGACCTATGGCTACACCTTC.

This clone has only a few counts. The chain combines TRBV6-6 with TRBJ2-5; 8 bases fit TRBD2. With 6 bases clipped from V and 5 bases from J, the junction kept 8 bases outside the gene matches. Per germline, CDR1 MNHNY and CDR2 SVGAGI (reference sequence). There are 14 residues in the CDR3. The CDR3 loop is CASSDSGGKETQYF. As DNA, the CDR3 is TGTGCCAGCAGCGACAGCGGGGGAAAGGAGACCCAGTACTTC.

The V gene is TRBV10-1, the J gene TRBJ2-7; 7 bases map to TRBD1. The J segment lost 7 bases and the V segment lost 9 bases, leaving 15 bases of the junction unmatched. Germline-derived CDR1 and CDR2 are WNHNN and SYGVQD (reference sequence). The CDR3 length is 14 residues. The CDR3 coding sequence is TGCGCCAGTTCCCCAGGACAGGAACCTAGGGAGCAGTACTTC. Translation: CASSPGQEPREQYF.

This clone was seen only a few times. This CDR3 is CASSPDRGDYGYTF. In nucleotides, the CDR3 is TGTGCCAGCAGCCCCGACAGGGGAGACTATGGCTACACCTTC. This chain joins TRBV5-4 and TRBJ1-2, with 8 bases matching TRBD1. Germline V gene lookup returns CDR1 SGHNT and CDR2 YYREEE (reference sequence). CDR3 size: 14 residues. After removal of 4 bases from V and 3 bases from J, the junction contained 5 bases not matched to a gene.

This clone has a handful of counts. The genes are TRBV5-8 and TRBJ2-5, with a tentative D call TRBD1 (5 bases). The V gene lost 3 bases and the J gene lost 5 bases, with 17 bases spanning the gap. Germline values: CDR1 SGHTS, CDR2 YDEGEE. CDR3 length equals 15 residues. In DNA form, the CDR3 reads TGTGCCAGCAGCTCCGAACAGGTGCCGGGCGAGACCCAGTACTTC. Encoded protein: CASSSEQVPGETQYF.

This clone was seen a handful of times. The chain couples TRBV5-1 to TRBJ2-1, with 8 bases matching TRBD1. This CDR3 has 11 amino acids. Germline trimming cut 3 bases from V and 12 bases from J; bases unmatched to any gene: 2. Germline V gene data show CDR1 as SGHRS and CDR2 as YFSETQ. For the CDR3, the DNA is TGCGCCAGCAGCTCAGGGGGCCTGCAGTTCTTC. As protein: CASSSGGLQFF.

This chain joins TRBV7-9 and TRBJ2-7; TRBD2 agrees at 8 bases. Germline V gene lookup returns CDR1 SEHNR and CDR2 FQNEAQ (reference sequence). V was clipped by 5 bases and J by 5 bases; unmatched bases: 11. This CDR3 is built from 15 residues. CDR3 bases: TGTGCCAGCAGCCCCCCGAGCGGGGGTGTGAACGAGCAGTACTTC. Translating it yields CASSPPSGGVNEQYF. Combining the CDR3 with reference TRBV7-9 and TRBJ2-7 gives the whole variable domain DTGVSQNPRHKITKRGQNVTFRCDPISEHNRLYWYRQTLGQGPEFLTYFQNEAQLEKSRLLSDRFSAERPKGSFSTLEIQRTEQGDSAMYLCASSPPSGGVNEQYFGPGTRLTVT.

This CDR3 reads CASSASGTGNSPLHF. CDR3 DNA: TGCGCCAGCAGTGCGAGCGGGACAGGGAATTCACCCCTCCACTTT. The chain uses TRBV10-1 and TRBJ1-6, with TRBD1 matching over 9 bases. The CDR3 has 15 residues. Germline CDR1 and CDR2: WNHNN and SYGVQD (reference sequence). Losses at the gene ends were 4 bases for V and 7 bases for J; bases not matched to a gene: 5.

This clone was picked up a small number of times. This chain uses TRBV7-8 with TRBJ2-7; D is perhaps TRBD2 (5 bases). Germline-derived CDR1 and CDR2 are SGHVS and FQNEAQ. V was pared by 1 base and J by 2 bases, with 15 bases between. The CDR3 runs to 16 residues. The CDR3, as DNA: TGTGCCAGCAGCTTAGGGGCGGGCAGTGGCCCCTACGAGCAGTACTTC. Translated, it gives CASSLGAGSGPYEQYF.

The J gene is TRBJ2-3, the V gene TRBV7-9; possibly TRBD2 for D (5 bases). Germline V gene lookup returns CDR1 SEHNR and CDR2 FQNEAQ (reference sequence). The CDR3 sequence is 16 residues long. V was trimmed by 4 bases and J by 1 base, leaving 15 bases between them. CDR3 residues: CASSSLRGWGTDTQYF. In DNA form, the CDR3 reads TGTGCCAGCAGCTCCCTCCGCGGGTGGGGCACAGATACGCAGTATTTT. Variable domain in full (rest from reference TRBV7-9 and TRBJ2-3): DTGVSQNPRHKITKRGQNVTFRCDPISEHNRLYWYRQTLGQGPEFLTYFQNEAQLEKSRLLSDRFSAERPKGSFSTLEIQRTEQGDSAMYLCASSSLRGWGTDTQYFGPGTRLTVL.

Many counts were recorded for this clone. This rearrangement joins TRBV4-1 to TRBJ1-1; D gene unclear. Germline CDR1 reads MGHRA; CDR2 reads YSYEKL. V shed 2 bases and J shed 0 bases, with 7 bases lying between them. The CDR3 runs 14 residues. As DNA, the CDR3 is TGCGCCAGCAGCCAACCTATCTTGAACACTGAAGCTTTCTTT. Amino acids: CASSQPILNTEAFF.

The CDR3 nucleotides are TGTGCCAGCAGCTGGTACGGCGGGTCGTGGGGAAACACCATATATTTT. Protein product: CASSWYGGSWGNTIYF. The rearrangement joins TRBV7-2 to TRBJ1-3; D ambiguous. Germline values: CDR1 SGHTA, CDR2 FQGNSA. The CDR3 length is 16 residues. V gave up 4 bases and J gave up 4 bases, with 17 bases separating them.

The table lists this clone with a few counts. The V and J genes are TRBV5-1 and TRBJ2-1, with 8 bases matching TRBD1. Germline V lookup: CDR1 SGHRS, CDR2 YFSETQ. J was trimmed by 6 bases and V by 7 bases; bases with no gene match: 9. This CDR3 contains 14 residues. CDR3 nucleotides: TGCGCCAGCCACCTGGACAGGGCGGGCAATGAGCAGTTCTTC. It codes for CASHLDRAGNEQFF.

The sample holds a few counts of this clone. The rearrangement links TRBV5-4 to TRBJ2-5; 8 bases are a match to TRBD2. The J segment lost 5 bases and the V segment lost 4 bases, leaving 4 bases of the junction unmatched. The CDR3 length is 13 residues. The germline V gene has CDR1 SGHNT and CDR2 YYREEE (reference sequence). The CDR3 sequence: CASSAGTRETQYF. CDR3 in DNA: TGTGCCAGCAGCGCCGGGACTAGGGAGACCCAGTACTTC.

The chain is built from TRBV7-9 and TRBJ2-2; D is unclear. Germline assignment: CDR1 SEHNR and CDR2 FQNEAQ (reference sequence). With 1 base removed from V and 8 bases from J, the gap between germline ends came to 11 bases. This CDR3 region has 14 residues. CDR3 sequence: CASSLVERLGELFF. In DNA form, the CDR3 reads TGTGCCAGCAGCTTAGTCGAGAGATTGGGGGAGCTGTTTTTT.

A remark on this clone: Other DNA sequences from this sample encode an identical CDR3 as well. The chain joins TRBV7-9 to TRBJ2-7; D remains ambiguous. V was clipped by 5 bases and J by 4 bases, with 6 bases between them. There are 11 residues in the CDR3. Germline V gene lookup returns CDR1 SEHNR and CDR2 FQNEAQ (reference sequence). The CDR3 DNA sequence: TGTGCCAGCAGCCCTCAGTACGAGCAGTACTTC. Its translation is CASSPQYEQYF.

This clone was seen a few times. The chain recombines TRBV2 with TRBJ2-3, with 9 bases lining up with TRBD1. CDR1 SNHLY and CDR2 FYNNEI come from the germline V gene. Trimming took 6 bases from V and 6 from J; bases not matched to a gene: 7. The CDR3 is 14 amino acids. The CDR3 region is CASSYRGQRDTQYF. CDR3 coding DNA: TGTGCCAGCAGCTACAGGGGGCAGAGGGATACGCAGTATTTT.

This clone was found a few times. This chain joins TRBV9 and TRBJ1-2; TRBD1 might be the D (6 bases). The V gene's germline CDR1 is SGDLS and CDR2 YYNGEE. Trimming pared 3 bases from V and 8 bases from J, leaving 14 bases between. The CDR3 spans 13 residues. CDR3 amino acids: CASSAIQGLGYTF. CDR3 in DNA: TGTGCCAGCAGCGCGATACAGGGTCTGGGCTACACCTTC.

This clone has a handful of counts. This rearrangement joins TRBV2 to TRBJ2-7; perhaps TRBD2 as D (5 bases). V was cut by 2 bases and J by 7 bases, with 9 bases left in between. This CDR3 has 12 amino acids. Germline V gene lookup returns CDR1 SNHLY and CDR2 FYNNEI. The CDR3 loop is CASSEPPGEQYF. The CDR3 nucleotides are TGTGCCAGCAGTGAACCTCCGGGAGAGCAGTACTTC.

The rearrangement uses TRBV7-9 and TRBJ1-3; 9 bases agree with TRBD1. Germline loops: CDR1 SEHNR, CDR2 FQNEAQ (reference sequence). The V segment lost 8 bases and the J segment 3 bases; nucleotides outside the gene matches: 5. The CDR3 has 14 amino acids. The CDR3 is CASQQGASGNTIYF. The CDR3 nucleotides are TGTGCCAGCCAACAGGGGGCTAGTGGAAACACCATATATTTT.

The rearrangement joins TRBV4-1 to TRBJ1-2, with D perhaps TRBD1 (6 bases). The CDR3 extends over 15 amino acids. The V gene lost 3 bases and the J gene lost 7 bases, with 18 bases spanning the gap. From germline, CDR1 is MGHRA and CDR2 YSYEKL. The CDR3 sequence is CASSHARGIRGGYTF. DNA of the CDR3: TGCGCCAGCAGCCACGCCAGGGGCATCCGTGGTGGCTACACCTTC.

The chain employs TRBV9 and TRBJ2-2; no clear D gene. This CDR3 contains 12 residues. CDR1 is SGDLS and CDR2 is YYNGEE in the germline V gene. V was pared by 4 bases and J by 6 bases, with 7 bases between. The CDR3 loop is CASSPLAGELFF. CDR3 nucleotides: TGTGCCAGCAGCCCTTTAGCCGGGGAGCTGTTTTTT.

The chain has TRBV7-3 and TRBJ2-2; 8 bases line up with TRBD2. The CDR3 has 13 residues. Germline V gene data show CDR1 as SGHTA and CDR2 as FQGTGA. Germline trimming cut 6 bases from V and 7 bases from J; bases unmatched to any gene: 4. The CDR3 spells CASSPGGIGELFF. In nucleotides, the CDR3 is TGTGCCAGCAGTCCGGGGGGGATCGGGGAGCTGTTTTTT.

The chain joins TRBV30 to TRBJ1-2; 8 positions agree with TRBD1. Trimming cost V 4 bases and J 11 bases; bases outside gene matches: 9. The CDR3 contains 12 residues. The germline V gene encodes CDR1 GTSNPN and CDR2 SVGIG (reference sequence). The CDR3: CAWTPGGQGYTF. The DNA of the CDR3 is TGTGCCTGGACGCCAGGGGGCCAAGGTTACACCTTC.

The V call is TRBV10-2, the J call TRBJ1-1; weak D call: TRBD1 (5 bases). V lost 0 bases, J lost 4 bases, and 6 bases lay in between. This CDR3 has 13 amino acids. Per germline, CDR1 WSHSY and CDR2 SAAADI. The CDR3 nucleotides are TGCGCCAGCAGTGAGTCTAGGGGCACTGAAGCTTTCTTT. Amino acids: CASSESRGTEAFF.

The chain employs TRBV5-1 and TRBJ2-5, with D possibly TRBD2 on 6 matching bases. This CDR3 spans 15 amino acids. Germline V gene sequence: CDR1 SGHRS, CDR2 YFSETQ. V lost 3 bases and J 0 bases, leaving 12 bases between the germline ends. Written as DNA, the CDR3 is TGCGCCAGCAGCTCCGGGAGCAGGTACCAAGAGACCCAGTACTTC. Encoded protein: CASSSGSRYQETQYF.

Worth noting for this clone: This sample includes further DNA sequences coding for the same CDR3. The chain is built from TRBV6-6 and TRBJ2-5, with a tentative D call TRBD1 (6 bases). Germline loops: CDR1 MNHNY, CDR2 SVGAGI (reference sequence). The CDR3 has 15 amino acids. V lost 4 bases, J lost 1 base, and 13 bases lay in between. This CDR3 reads CASSLPGRGQETQYF. The CDR3 DNA is TGTGCCAGCAGTTTACCCGGCAGGGGCCAAGAGACCCAGTACTTC.